Each of the 30 T cell receptor beta chains below was sequenced from the same sample in a study of blood T cells in healthy people across ages (dated by TCRdb to the mid-2010s). Receptor amplification or capture employed 5' RACE. Sequencing was performed on an Illumina HiSeq 2500. A second PCR of about 7 to 12 cycles was performed with a sample-barcoded 5' primer and a J-beta primer mix. TCRdb took the public reads, trimmed them with fastp at Q25, ran MiXCR for clone calling and kept in-frame beta chains. When rows share a CDR3 protein, they turn into one entry using the most common DNA and genes. This sample lists around 1.1 million distinct CDR3 sequences; roughly two fifths were detected once. The ten largest clones add up to roughly 14% of the sample. The sequenced material came from blood. The receptors derive from a man aged 18 to 30 in good health.

The chain carries TRBV4-3 and TRBJ2-3; either TRBD1 or TRBD2 may supply D (5 bases each). CDR3 size: 17 residues. CDR1 is LGHNA, CDR2 YSLEER, per germline. Between the trimmed V and J ends, which lost 0 bases and 6 bases, there was a span of 19 bases. CDR3 residues: CASSQDYLAPTDDTQYF. The CDR3 coding sequence is TGCGCCAGCAGCCAAGATTATCTAGCCCCGACAGATGATACGCAGTATTTT.

The chain joins TRBV7-2 to TRBJ1-1; 8 bases map to TRBD1. The junction had 14 bases not matched to a gene; V was cut back by 2 bases and J by 0 bases. This CDR3 region has 19 residues. Germline V gene data show CDR1 as SGHTA and CDR2 as FQGNSA. CDR3 DNA: TGTGCCAGCAGCTTAACATCACAGGGGGTAACTTTGTTGAACACTGAAGCTTTCTTT. As protein: CASSLTSQGVTLLNTEAFF.

In its sample, this clonotype was seen a few times. This sequence joins TRBV6-5 and TRBJ1-2; unclear D gene. Germline V gene lookup returns CDR1 MNHEY and CDR2 SVGAGI. V lost 5 bases and J 4 bases, leaving 17 bases between the germline ends. The CDR3 is 15 residues long. CDR3 DNA sequence: TGTGCCAGCAGTCCCGAAGCAAATTCAGGCTATGGCTACACCTTC. It yields the protein CASSPEANSGYGYTF.

V usage is TRBV5-1 and J usage is TRBJ1-1, with 11 nucleotides matching TRBD1. Trimming took 4 bases from V and 1 from J; bases not matched to a gene: 6. This CDR3 is 16 amino acids long. Germline V gene data show CDR1 as SGHRS and CDR2 as YFSETQ. This chain's CDR3 is CASSRGTGGRNTEAFF. The CDR3 DNA follows: TGCGCCAGCAGCAGAGGGACAGGGGGAAGGAACACTGAAGCTTTCTTT.

The sample holds a few counts of this clonotype. V is TRBV7-2 and J is TRBJ1-6; 9 nucleotides agree with TRBD1. CDR3 size: 17 residues. The V segment lost 5 bases and the J segment 2 bases; nucleotides outside the gene matches: 7. Per the germline V gene, CDR1 is SGHTA and CDR2 is FQGNSA. As DNA, the CDR3 is TGTGCCAGCAGCGACGGACAGGGGCGCCCCTATAATTCACCCCTCCACTTT. As protein: CASSDGQGRPYNSPLHF.

This clonotype was detected many times. The chain carries TRBV19 and TRBJ2-1, with 9 bases matching TRBD2. The ends lost 4 bases at V and 6 bases at J; junction bases unmatched: 7. Germline-derived CDR1 and CDR2 are LNHDA and SQIVND (reference sequence). This CDR3 comprises 15 residues. This CDR3 reads CASSSTSGSFNEQFF. CDR3 sequence (DNA): TGTGCCAGTAGTAGTACTAGCGGGTCTTTCAATGAGCAGTTCTTC.

A word on this clonotype: At one of its ends the junction is not consistent with the germline gene, which may arise from a read error. This chain joins TRBV3-1 and TRBJ2-3; 11 nucleotides line up with TRBD2. Germline-derived CDR1 and CDR2 are LGHDT and YNNKEL (reference sequence). The CDR3 has 20 residues. CDR3 amino acids: CAGSQDPPSGGTLSTDTQYF. In DNA form, the CDR3 reads TGTGCCGGCAGCCAAGATCCCCCTAGCGGGGGGACCCTTAGCACAGATACGCAGTATTTT.

This clonotype was found a few times. The chain recombines TRBV2 with TRBJ2-7; possible D gene TRBD1, 5 bases. The V end was cut by 6 bases, the J end by 4 bases, with 13 bases between. Germline V gene sequence: CDR1 SNHLY, CDR2 FYNNEI. This CDR3 is 13 amino acids long. The CDR3 sequence is CASRRTHRYEQYF. Here the CDR3 DNA reads TGTGCCAGCAGAAGGACACATCGTTACGAGCAGTACTTC.

Note on this clonotype: The junction does not match germline at one end; this may be a read error. V and J are TRBV6-2 or TRBV6-3 and TRBJ2-7; 9 nucleotides line up with TRBD1. The CDR3 runs to 14 residues. Germline V lookup: CDR1 MNHEY, CDR2 SVGEGT. In DNA form, the CDR3 reads TGTGCCCGCAGTTCCGGACAGGGGCCCCACGAGCAGTACTTC. Amino acids: CARSSGQGPHEQYF.

The rearrangement links TRBV6-6 to TRBJ2-5; TRBD1 is a possible D gene (5 bases). The CDR3 spans 13 residues. Trimming removed 5 bases at V and 5 bases at J, with 12 bases between. Germline values: CDR1 MNHNY, CDR2 SVGAGI (reference sequence). Written as DNA, the CDR3 is TGTGCCAGCAGTATCGGAAAGGGGGAGACCCAGTACTTC. Its protein product is CASSIGKGETQYF.

This clonotype was observed a few times. This chain connects TRBV2 to TRBJ2-3; D call uncertain. Trimming left V 0 bases short and J 2 bases short, with 9 bases between. Germline V gene sequence: CDR1 SNHLY, CDR2 FYNNEI. The CDR3 consists of 15 residues. The CDR3, as DNA: TGTGCCAGCAGTGAAGCCGGACCACCCACAGATACGCAGTATTTT. This sequence encodes CASSEAGPPTDTQYF. The full variable domain, its missing parts supplied by reference TRBV2 and TRBJ2-3, is EPEVTQTPSHQVTQMGQEVILRCVPISNHLYFYWYRQILGQKVEFLVSFYNNEISEKSEIFDDQFSVERPDGSNFTLKIRSTKLEDSAMYFCASSEAGPPTDTQYFGPGTRLTVL.

The rearrangement joins TRBV27 to TRBJ2-1; no firm D call. CDR3 size: 15 residues. V was pared by 5 bases and J by 4 bases, with 15 bases between. Germline V gene sequence: CDR1 MNHEY, CDR2 SMNVEV (reference sequence). The CDR3 DNA is TGTGCCAGCAGTACGACGACGGGCCGATACAATGAGCAGTTCTTC. Protein product: CASSTTTGRYNEQFF.

The chain couples TRBV4-3 to TRBJ2-7, with 11 bases aligning to TRBD1. The CDR3 consists of 17 residues. CDR1 and CDR2 from the germline V gene are LGHNA and YSLEER. V trimming: 0 bases; J trimming: 7 bases; junction bases outside the gene matches: 11. CDR3 DNA: TGCGCCAGCAGCCAAGAACCCCCGGGACAGGGGGTGAATGAGCAGTACTTC. Protein: CASSQEPPGQGVNEQYF.

A note on this clonotype: The junction departs from germline at one end; a sequencing error may be responsible. This CDR3 reads CAGSYWGTEAFF. As DNA, the CDR3 is TGTGCCGGCAGTTACTGGGGTACTGAAGCTTTCTTT. V is TRBV6-6 and J is TRBJ1-1; D gene unclear. The germline CDR1 and CDR2 sequences are MNHNY and SVGAGI (reference sequence). This CDR3 is built from 12 residues.

In its sample, this clonotype was seen a few times. The gene calls are TRBV7-9 and TRBJ2-3; D is uncertain. The CDR3 is 13 amino acids. V lost 10 bases and J lost 4, with 15 bases in between. The V gene's germline CDR1 is SEHNR and CDR2 FQNEAQ (reference sequence). The chain's CDR3 is CATPVSSADTQYF. The CDR3 DNA reads as TGTGCCACCCCAGTGTCCTCAGCAGATACGCAGTATTTT.

This clonotype showed up just a few times. The V call is TRBV20-1, the J call TRBJ1-1; D is unclear. From germline, CDR1 is DFQATT and CDR2 SNEGSKA (reference sequence). Trimming removed 3 bases from V and 4 bases from J, with 15 bases in between. This CDR3 is 14 amino acids long. The CDR3 bases are TGCAGTGCTAGGGACGGACGGTGGAGCACTGAAGCTTTCTTT. It is translated as CSARDGRWSTEAFF.

V and J are TRBV12-3 or TRBV12-4 and TRBJ2-1; maybe TRBD2 (5 bases). The length of the CDR3 is 17 residues. The ends were cut back, 0 bases at V and 6 bases at J, with 18 bases in the middle. The CDR3 loop reads CASSLALGNSYLNEQFF. In DNA, the CDR3 is TGTGCCAGCAGTTTAGCGCTCGGGAATAGTTATCTCAATGAGCAGTTCTTC.

This clonotype turned up a few times. The rearrangement joins TRBV5-1 to TRBJ2-3; the D gene is possibly TRBD2 (6 bases). The germline V gene has CDR1 SGHRS and CDR2 YFSETQ. This CDR3 region has 13 residues. The V gene lost 1 base and the J gene lost 5 bases, with 8 bases spanning the gap. The CDR3 bases are TGCGCCAGCAGCTTGACGCGGGGAGATACGCAGTATTTT. This codes for CASSLTRGDTQYF.

This chain connects TRBV30 to TRBJ1-1; no clear D gene. This CDR3 contains 14 residues. V shed 3 bases and J shed 0 bases, with 11 bases lying between them. CDR1 and CDR2 (germline): GTSNPN, SVGIG (reference sequence). The CDR3 loop reads CAWSPGRMNTEAFF. In DNA form, the CDR3 reads TGTGCCTGGAGCCCGGGTAGGATGAACACTGAAGCTTTCTTT.

The genes are TRBV20-1 and TRBJ1-1, with unresolved D. The CDR3 runs 15 residues. Trimming pared 2 bases from V and 4 bases from J, leaving 17 bases between. Per germline, CDR1 DFQATT and CDR2 SNEGSKA (reference sequence). The CDR3 reads CSARHQPDGSTEAFF. DNA for the CDR3: TGCAGTGCTAGACACCAACCGGACGGGTCCACTGAAGCTTTCTTT.

The chain carries TRBV4-2 and TRBJ1-6; 7 bases line up with TRBD1. Germline values: CDR1 LGHNA, CDR2 YNFKEQ. The length of the CDR3 is 18 residues. With V trimmed by 1 base and J by 2 bases, 8 bases remained unmatched. The CDR3 nucleotides read TGTGCCAGCAGCCAAGTCAGGGGGTGGAGCCCCTATAATTCACCCCTCCACTTT. This codes for CASSQVRGWSPYNSPLHF.

The rearrangement links TRBV20-1 to TRBJ1-1; D is ambiguous. Germline CDR1 and CDR2: DFQATT and SNEGSKA (reference sequence). Trimming took 0 bases from V and 3 from J, leaving 8 bases between them. The CDR3 totals 13 residues. The CDR3 reads CSARDRYDTEAFF. Written as DNA, the CDR3 is TGCAGTGCTAGAGATCGGTATGACACTGAAGCTTTCTTT.

This clonotype was seen once. The chain employs TRBV11-1 and TRBJ2-5, with unresolved D. This CDR3 is 14 amino acids long. Germline V CDR1 and CDR2: SGHAT, FQDESV (reference sequence). Between the trimmed V and J ends, which lost 1 base and 11 bases, there was a span of 17 bases. The CDR3 protein is CASSLERQVNEQYF. Written as DNA, the CDR3 is TGTGCCAGCAGCTTAGAACGGCAGGTCAATGAGCAGTACTTC.

This clonotype was recorded a few times. This chain uses TRBV20-1 with TRBJ2-1; D gene ambiguous. The V and J ends lost 1 base and 1 base respectively, with 14 bases between them. The CDR3 runs to 16 residues. Germline loops: CDR1 DFQATT, CDR2 SNEGSKA (reference sequence). The DNA for the CDR3 is TGCAGTGCTAGAGTCGGGTATCAAATATCCTACAATGAGCAGTTCTTC. Protein sequence: CSARVGYQISYNEQFF.

This chain joins TRBV7-2 and TRBJ2-7, with 8 bases that match TRBD2. CDR3 length: 15 residues. Germline V gene sequence: CDR1 SGHTA, CDR2 FQGNSA. V gave up 3 bases and J gave up 7 bases; unmatched junction bases: 11. For the CDR3, the DNA is TGTGCCAGCAGCTTTCAAGCGGGGGAAACCGCTGAGCAGTACTTC. Protein: CASSFQAGETAEQYF. Drawing the rest from reference TRBV7-2 and TRBJ2-7, the complete variable domain is GAGVSQSPSNKVTEKGKDVELRCDPISGHTALYWYRQSLGQGLEFLIYFQGNSAPDKSGLPSDRFSAERTGGSVSTLTIQRTQQEDSAVYLCASSFQAGETAEQYFGPGTRLTVT.

The V and J genes are TRBV20-1 and TRBJ1-2, with unresolved D. The CDR3 is made up of 12 amino acids. The V gene lost 2 bases and the J gene lost 7 bases, with 11 bases spanning the gap. Germline CDR1 is DFQATT and CDR2 is SNEGSKA (reference sequence). CDR3 residues: CSARSTGGGYTF. DNA of the CDR3: TGCAGTGCTAGATCCACCGGCGGTGGCTACACCTTC.

V usage is TRBV4-2 and J usage is TRBJ1-2; a possible D gene is TRBD1 (5 bases). CDR1 and CDR2 (germline): LGHNA, YNFKEQ. CDR3 length: 14 amino acids. The V gene lost 0 bases and the J gene lost 7 bases, with 12 bases spanning the gap. CDR3 loop: CASSQDRNRFGYTF. The CDR3 nucleotides are TGTGCCAGCAGCCAAGATAGGAACAGGTTTGGCTACACCTTC.

The chain has TRBV6-5 and TRBJ1-2, with 9 bases identical to TRBD1. CDR1 is MNHEY, CDR2 SVGAGI, per germline. The V and J ends lost 2 bases and 5 bases, in that order; junction bases with no gene match: 6. This CDR3 is built from 15 residues. The chain's CDR3 is CASSYPMTGGYGYTF. The DNA of the CDR3 is TGTGCCAGCAGTTACCCTATGACAGGGGGGTATGGCTACACCTTC.

The rearrangement links TRBV21-1 to TRBJ1-5; the table assigns TRBD1, which was not confirmed against the DNA. TRBV21-1 corresponds to a pseudogene. The CDR3 contains 14 residues. The CDR3 reads CASGRGQPNQPQHF. Here the CDR3 DNA reads TGTGCCAGCGGCAGAGGACAGCCGAATCAGCCCCAGCATTTT.

This clonotype showed up just a few times. This chain links TRBV24-1 with TRBJ2-1; 12 nucleotides align to TRBD1. This CDR3 has 17 residues. The V gene end was trimmed by 1 base and the J gene end by 5 bases; junction bases not matched to a gene: 5. CDR1 and CDR2 (germline): KGHDR, SFDVKD. The CDR3: CATSDFGTGGMDNEQFF. In DNA, the CDR3 is TGTGCCACCAGTGATTTTGGGACAGGGGGCATGGACAATGAGCAGTTCTTC.